The rows below give T cell receptor beta chains drawn from one sample of a study of T cell changes during pregnancy in multiple sclerosis. TCRdb's copy holds only in-frame clones and misses some; the assay was immunoSEQ multiplex PCR. Of some 87,000 clones listed, roughly 96% are singletons. The sample was peripheral blood, taken in the second trimester of pregnancy. Source of these receptors: a female donor with multiple sclerosis, enrolled in a pregnancy study. The CDR3 runs from the conserved cysteine through the conserved F or W. Fields, in order: clone size, D gene, V gene, J gene, CDR3 DNA, CDR3 protein. D genes are given only for firm matches. The listing skips clone size in some rows; elsewhere it reads once, few, many or a size class.

size: -; D: TRBD1; V: TRBV5-4; J: TRBJ2-1; DNA: TGTGCCAGCAGCCAAAGAACAGGGGATTGGGTAAGAGAGCAGTTCTTC; CDR3: CASSQRTGDWVREQFF
size: once; D: -; V: TRBV2; J: TRBJ2-1; DNA: TGTGCCGCCCTGGAGGGGAGGACCTACAATGAGCAGTTCTTC; CDR3: CAALEGRTYNEQFF
size: -; D: TRBD1; V: TRBV9; J: TRBJ1-4; DNA: TGTGCCAGTGGCCTGGGACAGCCTACAACTAATGAAAAACTGTTTTTT; CDR3: CASGLGQPTTNEKLFF
size: -; D: TRBD1; V: TRBV27; J: TRBJ2-3; DNA: TGTGCCAGCAGCCCCCGGGACAGGGGAACAGATACGCAGTATTTT; CDR3: CASSPRDRGTDTQYF
size: once; D: -; V: TRBV6-1; J: TRBJ1-4; DNA: TGTGCCAGCAGTGTCGCTCGGGAAACAACTAATGAAAAACTGTTTTTT; CDR3: CASSVARETTNEKLFF
size: -; D: -; V: TRBV19; J: TRBJ2-5; DNA: TGTGCCAGTAGTATTATGGAGACCCAGTACTTC; CDR3: CASSIMETQYF
size: -; D: TRBD1; V: TRBV11-2; J: TRBJ1-1; DNA: TGTGCCAGCAGCCTCGGGACAGAGTGGACCGATATACCGGGGGCTTTCTTT; CDR3: CASSLGTEWTDIPGAFF
size: -; D: TRBD1; V: TRBV7-9; J: TRBJ1-2; DNA: TGTGCCAGCAGCGACAGCGACAGGGGGCAAGTCCATGGCTACACCTTC; CDR3: CASSDSDRGQVHGYTF
size: -; D: TRBD1; V: TRBV4-1; J: TRBJ2-5; DNA: TGCGCCAGCAGCCAAGGACAGGGCTTCGAGACCCAGTACTTC; CDR3: CASSQGQGFETQYF
size: -; D: TRBD1; V: TRBV11-2; J: TRBJ2-2; DNA: TGTGCCAGCAGCTTGAACAGGGGCACCGGGGAGCTGTTTTTT; CDR3: CASSLNRGTGELFF
size: -; D: -; V: TRBV28; J: TRBJ2-1; DNA: TGTGCCAGCAGTTTAGATAGCCTAGTGAAGGATGAGCAGTTCTTC; CDR3: CASSLDSLVKDEQFF
size: -; D: TRBD1; V: TRBV19; J: TRBJ1-3; DNA: TGTGCCAGTAGGATTTCACGACAGGGCGTGGAGACTGGAAACACCATATATTTT; CDR3: CASRISRQGVETGNTIYF
size: few; D: TRBD1; V: TRBV27; J: TRBJ1-2; DNA: TGTGCCAGCAGTACCTCCGGGACAGCTAACTATGGCTACACCTTC; CDR3: CASSTSGTANYGYTF
size: -; D: TRBD1; V: TRBV7-9; J: TRBJ2-1; DNA: TGTGCCAGCAGCTTAGATCGTTGGGGACAGGGATACAATGAGCAGTTCTTC; CDR3: CASSLDRWGQGYNEQFF
size: -; D: -; V: TRBV2; J: TRBJ1-5; DNA: TGTGCCAGCAGTGATTTAGACAGGAATCAGCCCCAGCATTTT; CDR3: CASSDLDRNQPQHF
size: -; D: TRBD2; V: TRBV27; J: TRBJ2-3; DNA: TGTGCCAGCAGTTTTCGGGGGGGCCCCACAGATACGCAGTATTTT; CDR3: CASSFRGGPTDTQYF
size: -; D: -; V: TRBV18; J: TRBJ2-3; DNA: TGTGCCAGCCATGGGGAAACACAGGTGATGAGCACAGATACGCAGTATTTT; CDR3: CASHGETQVMSTDTQYF
size: -; D: TRBD1; V: TRBV19; J: TRBJ2-5; DNA: TGTGCCAGTAGTATAGATCTACCGGGACAGGGTATTCAGGAAGAGACCCAGTACTTC; CDR3: CASSIDLPGQGIQEETQYF
size: once; D: -; V: TRBV2; J: TRBJ2-3; DNA: TGTGCCAGCAGTGAATCACTAGTGTACCCAGATACGCAGTATTTT; CDR3: CASSESLVYPDTQYF
size: -; D: TRBD1; V: TRBV2; J: TRBJ1-1; DNA: TGTGCCAGCAGAAACCCCGGGACAGGGGGCAACACTGAAGCTTTCTTT; CDR3: CASRNPGTGGNTEAFF
size: -; D: -; V: TRBV5-4; J: TRBJ2-4; DNA: TGTGCCAGCAGCGCGACCGGGTCAACGGGAAACATTCAGTACTTC; CDR3: CASSATGSTGNIQYF
size: -; D: -; V: TRBV5-4; J: TRBJ2-7; DNA: TGTGCCAGCAGCTCCACACTAGTTCCCCACGAGCAGTACTTC; CDR3: CASSSTLVPHEQYF
size: -; D: TRBD2; V: TRBV9; J: TRBJ2-2; DNA: TGTGCCAGCAGCTTTAGCGGGATGGCGAACACCGGGGAGCTGTTTTTT; CDR3: CASSFSGMANTGELFF
size: -; D: -; V: TRBV7-7; J: TRBJ2-7; DNA: TGTGCCAGCAGCTTCCGGGAAGGGAACTCCTACGAGCAGTACTTC; CDR3: CASSFREGNSYEQYF
size: -; D: TRBD2; V: TRBV7-7; J: TRBJ2-1; DNA: TGTGCCAGCAGCCAAAAGGGGACTACACTCAATGAGCAGTTCTTC; CDR3: CASSQKGTTLNEQFF
size: -; D: TRBD2; V: TRBV19; J: TRBJ2-7; DNA: TGTGCCAGTAGTAGTCTAGCGGGTACCTACGAGCAGTACTTC; CDR3: CASSSLAGTYEQYF
size: -; D: -; V: TRBV11-2; J: TRBJ1-1; DNA: TGTGCCAGCAGCTTAGCCAGGGCAGAAGCTTTCTTT; CDR3: CASSLARAEAFF
size: -; D: -; V: TRBV30; J: TRBJ1-1; DNA: TGTGCCTGGATTATTGGGGCTTTTGAAGCTTTCTTT; CDR3: CAWIIGAFEAFF
size: -; D: -; V: TRBV9; J: TRBJ2-2; DNA: TGTGCCAGCAGCGTAAATCTAGCAACCGGGGAGCTGTTTTTT; CDR3: CASSVNLATGELFF
size: -; D: TRBD1; V: TRBV28; J: TRBJ1-1; DNA: TGTGCCAGCAGTCTACAGGGGAGGGAAGCTTTCTTT; CDR3: CASSLQGREAFF
size: once; D: -; V: TRBV7-9; J: TRBJ1-1; DNA: TGTGCCAGCAGCGGGGGGCGGGGGAAAACTGAAGCTTTCTTT; CDR3: CASSGGRGKTEAFF
size: -; D: -; V: TRBV25-1; J: TRBJ1-1; DNA: TGTGCCAGCAGTGGGGAGTGGAATTTCGACACTGAAGCTTTCTTT; CDR3: CASSGEWNFDTEAFF
size: -; D: -; V: TRBV4-2; J: TRBJ2-7; DNA: TGTGCCAGCAGCCAAGATCACCCTGGCCCTGGCGGCTCCTACGAGCAGTACTTC; CDR3: CASSQDHPGPGGSYEQYF
size: once; D: TRBD1; V: TRBV5-1; J: TRBJ1-1; DNA: TGCGCCAGCAACCCGGGACAGCGCTCCATGAACACTGAAGCTTTCTTT; CDR3: CASNPGQRSMNTEAFF
size: once; D: TRBD1; V: TRBV5-4; J: TRBJ2-1; DNA: TGTGCCAGCGGGCTCCGGGACAGGGATTACAATGAGCAGTTCTTC; CDR3: CASGLRDRDYNEQFF
size: -; D: -; V: TRBV27; J: TRBJ1-2; DNA: TGTGCCAGCAGACTAAGAGGGGAGGGCCTTTATGGCTACACCTTC; CDR3: CASRLRGEGLYGYTF
size: -; D: TRBD1; V: TRBV5-8; J: TRBJ1-4; DNA: TGTGCCAGCATCTGGGACAGTACCGGGCTTAGGGAAAAACTGTTTTTT; CDR3: CASIWDSTGLREKLFF
size: -; D: -; V: TRBV5-1; J: TRBJ1-3; DNA: TGCGCCAGCAGCTTGAATTTGGGGGCCGGTGGAAACACCATATATTTT; CDR3: CASSLNLGAGGNTIYF
size: -; D: -; V: TRBV29-1; J: TRBJ1-1; DNA: TGCAGCGTTGATCAGGGTTGGGTATCCACTGAAGCTTTCTTT; CDR3: CSVDQGWVSTEAFF
size: -; D: TRBD2; V: TRBV7-2; J: TRBJ2-1; DNA: TGTGCCAGCAGCCGACCTCGACTAGCGATAATGAAGCAGTTCTTC; CDR3: CASSRPRLAIMKQFF
size: -; D: TRBD2; V: TRBV5-1; J: TRBJ2-3; DNA: TGCGCCAGCAGCTTTCTTGGGACTAGCGGGAAAGATACGCAGTATTTT; CDR3: CASSFLGTSGKDTQYF
size: -; D: -; V: TRBV6-5; J: TRBJ1-1; DNA: TGTGCCAGCAGTTACTCGTCAGGGCGGTTGAACACTGAAGCTTTCTTT; CDR3: CASSYSSGRLNTEAFF
size: -; D: -; V: TRBV25-1; J: TRBJ2-2; DNA: TGTGCCAGCAGTGAATTTGGGGGCGCATCCGGGGAGCTGTTTTTT; CDR3: CASSEFGGASGELFF
size: -; D: TRBD1; V: TRBV10-3; J: TRBJ1-1; DNA: TGTGCCATCAGCGGACAGGACGGTGAAGCTTTCTTT; CDR3: CAISGQDGEAFF